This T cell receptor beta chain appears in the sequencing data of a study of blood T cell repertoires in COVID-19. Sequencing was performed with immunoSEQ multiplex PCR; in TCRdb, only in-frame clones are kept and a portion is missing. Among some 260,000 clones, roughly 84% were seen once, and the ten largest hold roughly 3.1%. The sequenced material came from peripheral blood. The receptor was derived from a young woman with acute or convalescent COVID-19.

The chain's CDR3 is CASSLVFLVAGDYEQYF. The CDR3 DNA is TGTGCCAGCAGCTTGGTCTTTTTGGTGGCGGGGGACTACGAGCAGTACTTC. The chain links TRBV5-8 to TRBJ2-7; the match to TRBD2 covers 7 bases. This CDR3 is built from 17 residues. Trimming took 0 bases from V and 3 from J; bases not matched to a gene: 12. Germline V gene data show CDR1 as SGHTS and CDR2 as YDEGEE. Looking up the rest from reference TRBV5-8 and TRBJ2-7 gives the full variable domain: EAGVTQSPTHLIKTRGQQATLRCSPISGHTSVYWYQQALGLGLQFLLWYDEGEERNRGNFPPRFSGRQFPNYSSELNVNALELEDSALYLCASSLVFLVAGDYEQYFGPGTRLTVT.